This T cell receptor (beta chain) was captured by sequencing in a study of cytomegalovirus exposure and HLA in healthy donors. The study's findings and limits: It was reportedly the case that the classifier diagnosed cytomegalovirus status with high specificity and sensitivity. The investigators catalogued 150 or so TCR beta chains as cytomegalovirus-associated. Later analysis suggested most CMV-associated TCR beta chains were HLA-restricted. Prior analysis indicated that the majority of TCR beta V segments exhibited productivity approximately 87% or approximately 30% of the time.

Vbeta (60) and Jbeta (13) primers were used in the PCR. Clones were sequenced by immunoSEQ multiplex PCR, and TCRdb holds only the in-frame ones, with some missing. Of around 67,000 clones listed, about 61% are singletons. With V trimmed by 1 base and J by 3 bases, 9 bases remained unmatched. This CDR3 region has 17 residues. CDR1 and CDR2 (germline): PRHDT, FYEKMQ (reference sequence). To note about this clone: Antigen: not known.

Material for sequencing was PBMCs. The receptor's source is a woman aged 50 to 60 in good health and CMV-seronegative. The rearrangement links TRBV13 to TRBJ1-2, with 9 bases aligning to TRBD1. Written as DNA, the CDR3 is TGTGCCAGCAGCTTAGTCGTTGGGGACAGGGATCACTATGGCTACACCTTC. Protein sequence: CASSLVVGDRDHYGYTF.